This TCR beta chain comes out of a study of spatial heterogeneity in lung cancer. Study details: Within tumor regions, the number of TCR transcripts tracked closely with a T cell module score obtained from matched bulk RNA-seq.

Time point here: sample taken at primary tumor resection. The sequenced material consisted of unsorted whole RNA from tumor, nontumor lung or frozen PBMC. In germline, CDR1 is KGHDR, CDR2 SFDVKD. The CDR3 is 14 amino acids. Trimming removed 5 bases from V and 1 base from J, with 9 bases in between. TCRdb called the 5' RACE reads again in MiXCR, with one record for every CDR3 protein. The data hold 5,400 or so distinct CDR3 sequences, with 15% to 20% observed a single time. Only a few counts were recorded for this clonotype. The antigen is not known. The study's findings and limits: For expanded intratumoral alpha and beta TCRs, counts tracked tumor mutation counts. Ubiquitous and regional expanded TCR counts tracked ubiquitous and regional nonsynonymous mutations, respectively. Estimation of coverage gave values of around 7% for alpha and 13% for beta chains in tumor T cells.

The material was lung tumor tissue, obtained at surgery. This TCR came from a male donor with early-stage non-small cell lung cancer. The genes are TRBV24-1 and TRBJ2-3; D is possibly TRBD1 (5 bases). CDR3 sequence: CATSGGFRTDTQYF. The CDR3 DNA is TGTGCCACCAGTGGGGGCTTCCGCACAGATACGCAGTATTTT.